The TCR beta chain under discussion was sequenced for a study of blood T cells in healthy people across ages. General study results and limits: When set beside aged donors, long-lived donors presented more naive CD4+ cells and higher diversity.

A second PCR, run for roughly 7 to 11 cycles, used a sample-barcoded 5' primer plus a J-beta primer mix. Sequencing yielded, for each sample, at least 3 million paired-end reads carrying CDR3. TCRdb redid the calling of the 5' RACE reads with MiXCR, one entry per CDR3 protein. The data contain 800,000 to 1,000,000 distinct CDR3 sequences, around 48% of them singletons. This clonotype was picked up a small number of times. As yet, its antigen is unknown. Trimming pared 7 bases from V and 7 bases from J, leaving 13 bases between. Germline lookup yields CDR1 MDHEN and CDR2 SYDVKM. This CDR3 region has 12 residues.

Sequencing was carried out using blood. V usage is TRBV28 and J usage is TRBJ1-1; no firm D call. This TCR derives from a young man in good health. The chain's CDR3 is CASIAGIGEAFF. Written as DNA, the CDR3 is TGTGCCAGCATAGCGGGGATAGGTGAAGCTTTCTTT.